The clone carrying this T cell receptor beta chain was seen more than once but under ten times. From RNA transcripts, TCR beta CDR3 regions were amplified. HTBI primers were the set used in a first-round RT-PCR of the TCR CDR3. MiXCR, applied by TCRdb to the multiplex PCR reads, yields one record per CDR3 protein. Of around 560,000 distinct CDR3 sequences in the sample, approximately 15% are singletons; the top ten hold around 18%. The sample originates from a study of T cells in Graves' hyperthyroidism and ophthalmopathy. Germline-derived CDR1 and CDR2 are KGHSH and LQKENI. After removal of 0 bases from V and 6 bases from J, the junction contained 7 bases not matched to a gene. The CDR3 sequence is 15 residues long.

Sequenced sample: blood. This chain uses TRBV18 with TRBJ2-7, with TRBD2 matching 8 bases. The clonotype comes from a young woman with Graves' hyperthyroidism. The CDR3 nucleotides are TGTGCCAGCTCACCACCTGAACGGGGGGGCGGCGAGCAGTACTTC. This sequence encodes CASSPPERGGGEQYF.